A single sample gave rise to the 23 T cell receptor beta chains below, sequenced in a study of vaccination and CD4 T cells after COVID-19. Researchers used the Oncomine TCR Beta short-read assay to sequence DNA from cultured CD4+ T cells. One entry per CDR3 protein, called by TCRdb with MiXCR from the PCR reads. The sample gives roughly 28,000 distinct CDR3 sequences, 50% of which show up once; approximately 30% is in the top ten. No antigen has been assigned to these receptors. Treatment here: approximately 11-day PBMC culture with coronavirus spike peptide pools or control peptides (ViraFEST assay). This specimen consisted of CD4+ T cells from blood, cultured in vitro, obtained before SARS-CoV-2 vaccination. The receptors were gathered from a human donor who received a COVID-19 vaccine.

The rearrangement joins TRBV19 to TRBJ2-2, with a weak D call TRBD2 (6 bases). Trimming stripped 3 bases from V and 6 bases from J, with 8 bases between. CDR3 length equals 13 residues. Germline values: CDR1 LNHDA, CDR2 SQIVND (reference sequence). As DNA, the CDR3 is TGTGCCAGTAGTATCACTAGCCCCGGGGAGCTGTTTTTT. Translation: CASSITSPGELFF.

This clonotype was observed a few times. The rearrangement links TRBV24-1 to TRBJ1-4; 9 bases are shared with TRBD1. V shed 3 bases, J shed 11 bases, and the junction held 9 bases outside the gene matches. Germline CDR1 and CDR2: KGHDR and SFDVKD. The CDR3 has 15 amino acids. This CDR3 is CATSDPGTGFGKLFF. The CDR3 DNA sequence: TGTGCCACCAGTGATCCCGGGACAGGGTTTGGCAAACTGTTTTTT.

The chain couples TRBV12-3 or TRBV12-4 to TRBJ2-2; 10 bases line up with TRBD2. This CDR3 is 18 amino acids long. Trimming took 1 base from V and 6 from J; bases not matched to a gene: 11. The CDR3 here is CASSLGLAGATTSGELFF. The CDR3 DNA follows: TGTGCCAGCAGTTTAGGTCTAGCGGGGGCCACCACATCCGGGGAGCTGTTTTTT.

The CDR3 DNA reads TGTGCCAGCAGCCCTTATGGACAGAGCTACGAGCAGTACTTC. Translated, it gives CASSPYGQSYEQYF. The gene calls are TRBV7-3 and TRBJ2-7; TRBD1 might be the D (6 bases). The CDR3 contains 14 residues. Germline V gives CDR1 SGHTA, CDR2 FQGTGA. The V gene lost 5 bases and the J gene lost 3 bases, with 14 bases spanning the gap. Looking up the rest from reference TRBV7-3 and TRBJ2-7 gives the full variable domain: GAGVSQTPSNKVTEKGKYVELRCDPISGHTALYWYRQSLGQGPEFLIYFQGTGAADDSGLPNDRFFAVRPEGSVSTLKIQRTERGDSAVYLCASSPYGQSYEQYFGPGTRLTVT.

The V gene is TRBV15, the J gene TRBJ2-7, with 7 bases that match TRBD2. V trimming: 0 bases; J trimming: 7 bases; junction bases outside the gene matches: 6. The CDR3 is 14 residues long. CDR1 and CDR2 (germline): LNHNV, YYDKDF (reference sequence). CDR3 in amino acids: CATSRDNGEGEQYF. In DNA, the CDR3 is TGTGCCACCAGCAGAGATAACGGGGAGGGGGAGCAGTACTTC.

This clonotype was seen more than once but under ten times. J is TRBJ1-5 and V is TRBV18; D remains unclear. The CDR3 runs 14 residues. Per germline, CDR1 KGHSH and CDR2 LQKENI. V lost 4 bases, J lost 4 bases, and 11 bases lay in between. The CDR3 spells CASSQAGGNQPQHF. The CDR3 region has the DNA TGTGCCAGCTCACAAGCCGGAGGGAATCAGCCCCAGCATTTT.

This clonotype is medium-sized by share. The chain has TRBV21-1 and TRBJ2-5. TRBV21-1 is labeled a pseudogene. CDR3 length: 13 amino acids. CDR3 coding DNA: TGTGCCAGCAAAAATCGACTTCCTGGTGGCCAGTACTTC. Translating gives CASKNRLPGGQYF.

There are a few counts of this clonotype. V is TRBV7-3 and J is TRBJ2-1; possibly TRBD2 for D (6 bases). The V end lost 3 bases, the J end lost 3 bases, and 15 bases lay between the germline ends. This CDR3 has 16 residues. Germline V gene lookup returns CDR1 SGHTA and CDR2 FQGTGA. The CDR3 nucleotides read TGTGCCAGCAGCTTTTCAGGCGGGGCGGACTACAATGAGCAGTTCTTC. This encodes CASSFSGGADYNEQFF.

The chain joins TRBV10-3 to TRBJ2-7; no clear D. V lost 2 bases and J lost 3, with 8 bases in between. The CDR3 is 13 amino acids. Germline CDR1 reads ENHRY; CDR2 reads SYGVKD. CDR3 nucleotide sequence: TGTGCCATCAGTGAGGCCAAGGACTACGAGCAGTACTTC. This sequence encodes CAISEAKDYEQYF.

The chain couples TRBV2 to TRBJ1-4; 10 positions match TRBD1. The trim removed 8 bases at V and 7 bases at J, leaving 13 bases unmatched. The CDR3 runs 16 residues. Germline V gene sequence: CDR1 SNHLY, CDR2 FYNNEI. The CDR3 region has the DNA TGTGCCAGCGCCCTGAATCGACAGGGGGCTGGTGAAAAACTGTTTTTT. This codes for CASALNRQGAGEKLFF.

This chain uses TRBV19 with TRBJ2-3; D is perhaps TRBD1 or TRBD2 (5 bases each). Trimming cost V 5 bases and J 6 bases, with 9 bases left between them. This CDR3 has 12 residues. The germline V gene encodes CDR1 LNHDA and CDR2 SQIVND (reference sequence). This chain's CDR3 is CASSWGWDTQYF. CDR3 DNA: TGTGCCAGTAGTTGGGGGTGGGATACGCAGTATTTT.

This chain connects TRBV23-1 to TRBJ1-1, with D perhaps matching TRBD1 (6 bases). TRBV23-1 counts as an open reading frame of uncertain function. Trimming pared 7 bases from V and 7 bases from J, leaving 16 bases between. CDR3 length: 13 residues. Here the CDR3 DNA reads TGCGCCAGCATCAGGGAGGGGGATTTTGAAGCTTTCTTT. It specifies CASIREGDFEAFF.

V usage is TRBV2 and J usage is TRBJ1-6; D not certain. The CDR3 extends over 15 amino acids. Trimming removed 7 bases at V and 0 bases at J, with 10 bases between. Germline CDR1 is SNHLY and CDR2 is FYNNEI. In DNA, the CDR3 is TGTGCCAGCACAGGTGTCAGCTCCTATAATTCACCCCTCCACTTT. Translating it yields CASTGVSSYNSPLHF. The whole variable domain, remainder taken from reference TRBV2 and TRBJ1-6, is EPEVTQTPSHQVTQMGQEVILRCVPISNHLYFYWYRQILGQKVEFLVSFYNNEISEKSEIFDDQFSVERPDGSNFTLKIRSTKLEDSAMYFCASTGVSSYNSPLHFGNGTRLTVT.

This clonotype was detected only a few times. V and J are TRBV27 and TRBJ2-3, with 9 bases aligning to TRBD2. Germline V gene lookup returns CDR1 MNHEY and CDR2 SMNVEV (reference sequence). The CDR3 is 15 amino acids. V was clipped by 2 bases and J by 5 bases; unmatched bases: 5. This chain's CDR3 is CASSLAGGQGDTQYF. As DNA, the CDR3 is TGTGCCAGCAGTTTAGCGGGGGGGCAGGGAGATACGCAGTATTTT.

This clonotype has only one observation. The V call is TRBV10-3, the J call TRBJ1-1; 8 positions agree with TRBD1. The CDR3 contains 17 residues. V gave up 10 bases and J gave up 6 bases; unmatched junction bases: 22. Germline V gene sequence: CDR1 ENHRY, CDR2 SYGVKD. The CDR3 reads CATQGALPLGLSAEAFF. CDR3 bases: TGTGCCACGCAGGGGGCCCTTCCTTTGGGGCTTAGTGCTGAAGCTTTCTTT.

This rearrangement joins TRBV29-1 to TRBJ2-3, with TRBD2 matching 9 bases. The CDR3 extends over 13 amino acids. V lost 5 bases to trimming and J lost 5 bases; unmatched junction nucleotides: 5. CDR1 and CDR2 from the germline V gene are SQVTM and ANQGSEA. This CDR3 is CSVQTSGLDTQYF. In DNA, the CDR3 is TGCAGCGTTCAGACTAGCGGCTTAGATACGCAGTATTTT.

The chain links TRBV25-1 to TRBJ2-1; 9 bases agree with TRBD2. Trimming at V came to 7 bases and at J to 7 bases, leaving 11 bases not matched to a gene. CDR3 size: 15 residues. From germline, CDR1 is MGHDK and CDR2 SYGVNS. CDR3 sequence: CASTPLAGAGNEQFF. CDR3 DNA: TGTGCCAGCACCCCGTTAGCGGGGGCGGGGAATGAGCAGTTCTTC.

The V and J genes are TRBV30 and TRBJ1-3; TRBD1 agrees at 9 bases. The CDR3 sequence is 14 residues long. Germline assignment: CDR1 GTSNPN and CDR2 SVGIG (reference sequence). V was clipped by 7 bases and J by 1 base; unmatched bases: 5. This CDR3 is CASSTGGSGNTIYF. As DNA, the CDR3 is TGTGCCTCGTCGACAGGGGGGTCTGGAAACACCATATATTTT.

CDR3 coding DNA: TGTGCCAGCAGCAAACCGGGACGGCCCTCCGGGTCCCAGTACTTC. Its translation: CASSKPGRPSGSQYF. The gene calls are TRBV6-2 or TRBV6-3 and TRBJ2-5; D tentatively reads TRBD1 or TRBD2 (5 bases each). The CDR3 has 15 amino acids. Trimming shortened V by 6 bases and J by 9 bases, and 23 bases separated the two germline ends. Germline V gene data show CDR1 as MNHEY and CDR2 as SVGEGT.

This chain joins TRBV25-1 and TRBJ1-4; D might be TRBD1 (6 bases). Germline V gene data show CDR1 as MGHDK and CDR2 as SYGVNS. V lost 6 bases, J lost 7 bases, and 15 bases lay in between. The CDR3 consists of 14 residues. DNA of the CDR3: TGTGCCAGCAGCGACTTAGGAGGGGGTGAAAAACTGTTTTTT. As protein: CASSDLGGGEKLFF.

This clonotype was seen only a few times. The rearrangement joins TRBV20-1 to TRBJ1-5; D is unclear. This CDR3 has 12 amino acids. CDR1 DFQATT and CDR2 SNEGSKA come from the germline V gene (reference sequence). Trimming left V 4 bases short and J 6 bases short, with 10 bases between. The CDR3 reads CSANSGSQPQHF. As DNA, the CDR3 is TGCAGTGCTAATTCAGGCTCTCAGCCCCAGCATTTT.

In its sample, this clonotype was seen once. V usage is TRBV7-2 and J usage is TRBJ1-6; tentatively, D is TRBD1 (5 bases). Trimming removed 4 bases at V and 9 bases at J, with 19 bases between. The CDR3 contains 16 residues. Per germline, CDR1 SGHTA and CDR2 FQGNSA. CDR3 protein: CASSSGSGTLISPLHF. CDR3 in DNA: TGTGCCAGCAGCTCCGGATCAGGGACCTTAATTTCACCCCTCCACTTT.

The chain recombines TRBV11-2 with TRBJ1-2; D not certain. CDR1 and CDR2 from the germline V gene are SGHAT and FQNNGV. The CDR3 has 15 residues. The V gene lost 3 bases and the J gene lost 2 bases, with 13 bases spanning the gap. The CDR3, as DNA: TGTGCCAGCAGCTTCGGTCTCCCCGCGAACTATGGCTACACCTTC. Translated, it gives CASSFGLPANYGYTF.